The rows below give T cell receptor beta chains drawn from one sample of a study of early T cells in non-severe SARS-CoV-2 infection. TCRdb called the 5' RACE reads again in MiXCR, with one record for every CDR3 protein. This sample has approximately 20,000 distinct CDR3 sequences; approximately 4% occur once, and the top ten carry about 7.2%. The sample taken for sequencing was whole blood. The receptor source for this set is an adult who was a healthcare worker with PCR-confirmed SARS-CoV-2 infection or an uninfected control (not recorded which). The CDR3 runs from the conserved cysteine through the conserved F or W. D genes are given only for firm matches. Clone size is shown for a subset of rows, as once, few, many or a class of expanded clone.

V gene: TRBV7-9; clone size: many; J gene: TRBJ1-4; D gene: NA; CDR3 DNA: TGTGCCAGCAGCTCAACCGGAAAACTGTTTTTT; CDR3 protein: CASSSTGKLFF
V gene: TRBV5-1; clone size: NA; J gene: TRBJ1-1; D gene: NA; CDR3 DNA: TGCGCCAGCAGCTTGACAATGAGTAACACTGAAGCTTTCTTT; CDR3 protein: CASSLTMSNTEAFF
V gene: TRBV9; clone size: many; J gene: TRBJ1-6; D gene: NA; CDR3 DNA: TGTGCCAGCAGCGTAGGAGGGTCACCCCTCCACTTT; CDR3 protein: CASSVGGSPLHF
V gene: TRBV7-3; clone size: NA; J gene: TRBJ2-1; D gene: TRBD1; CDR3 DNA: TGTGCCAGCAGGCCGACAGGGGGATCCCCGAGCTCCTACAATGAGCAGTTCTTC; CDR3 protein: CASRPTGGSPSSYNEQFF
V gene: TRBV10-3; clone size: many; J gene: TRBJ2-1; D gene: NA; CDR3 DNA: TGTGCCATCAGTCTGGCGACCAATGAGCAGTTCTTC; CDR3 protein: CAISLATNEQFF
V gene: TRBV7-2; clone size: few; J gene: TRBJ1-1; D gene: NA; CDR3 DNA: TGTGCCAGCAGCGGGGGTCGGGGCCGGACTGAAGCTTTCTTT; CDR3 protein: CASSGGRGRTEAFF
V gene: TRBV12-3/TRBV12-4; clone size: many; J gene: TRBJ1-5; D gene: NA; CDR3 DNA: TGTGCCAGCAGTTTAGGCCAGCCCCAGCATTTT; CDR3 protein: CASSLGQPQHF
V gene: TRBV7-3; clone size: many; J gene: TRBJ2-3; D gene: NA; CDR3 DNA: TGTGCCAGCAGCTTAGGGGGAGGACGCGATACGCAGTATTTT; CDR3 protein: CASSLGGGRDTQYF
V gene: TRBV4-3; clone size: many; J gene: TRBJ1-1; D gene: TRBD1; CDR3 DNA: TGCGCCAGCAGCCAAACAGGGGGCTTGAACACTGAAGCTTTCTTT; CDR3 protein: CASSQTGGLNTEAFF
V gene: TRBV4-2; clone size: many; J gene: TRBJ2-3; D gene: NA; CDR3 DNA: TGTGCCAGCAGCCAAGTATCCGGCGATACGCAGTATTTT; CDR3 protein: CASSQVSGDTQYF
V gene: TRBV24-1; clone size: few; J gene: TRBJ2-1; D gene: NA; CDR3 DNA: TGTGCCACCAGTGATTTGCGTGGCGGGGAGCAGTTCTTC; CDR3 protein: CATSDLRGGEQFF
V gene: TRBV20-1; clone size: many; J gene: TRBJ1-5; D gene: NA; CDR3 DNA: TGCAGTGCTAGTCCTCGACAGTCTAATCAGCCCCAGCATTTT; CDR3 protein: CSASPRQSNQPQHF
V gene: TRBV6-1; clone size: many; J gene: TRBJ2-7; D gene: NA; CDR3 DNA: TGTGCCAGCAGGGGGACCTATTGGGGCGCAACCTCCTACGAGCAGTACTTC; CDR3 protein: CASRGTYWGATSYEQYF
V gene: TRBV7-6; clone size: many; J gene: TRBJ2-2; D gene: NA; CDR3 DNA: TGTGCCAGCAGCCCTCGGGTCACCTCATTCACCGGGGAGCTGTTTTTT; CDR3 protein: CASSPRVTSFTGELFF
V gene: TRBV20-1; clone size: many; J gene: TRBJ2-3; D gene: TRBD1; CDR3 DNA: TGCAGTGCTAGGGACAGGGTGGGTACAGATACGCAGTATTTT; CDR3 protein: CSARDRVGTDTQYF
V gene: TRBV11-2; clone size: many; J gene: TRBJ2-3; D gene: NA; CDR3 DNA: TGTGCCAGCAGCTTAGACGGGACTTCCTATACGCAGTATTTT; CDR3 protein: CASSLDGTSYTQYF
V gene: TRBV6-5; clone size: many; J gene: TRBJ2-7; D gene: NA; CDR3 DNA: TGTGCCAGCAGCACCCCTGGCAGGGAGGCCTCCTACGAGCAGTACTTC; CDR3 protein: CASSTPGREASYEQYF
V gene: TRBV20-1; clone size: many; J gene: TRBJ1-2; D gene: NA; CDR3 DNA: TGCAGTGCTAGAGGGGACTATGGCTACACCTTC; CDR3 protein: CSARGDYGYTF
V gene: TRBV6-2/TRBV6-3; clone size: many; J gene: TRBJ1-2; D gene: TRBD1; CDR3 DNA: TGTGCCAGCTTGGACAGGGGAGATGGCTACACCTTC; CDR3 protein: CASLDRGDGYTF
V gene: TRBV7-2; clone size: many; J gene: TRBJ2-7; D gene: NA; CDR3 DNA: TGTGCCAGCAGCTTTAGGACAGCCCAGGAGCAGTACTTC; CDR3 protein: CASSFRTAQEQYF
V gene: TRBV28; clone size: many; J gene: TRBJ2-1; D gene: TRBD2; CDR3 DNA: TGTGCCAGCAGTACTAACCTAGCGGGGGCGTACAATGAGCAGTTCTTC; CDR3 protein: CASSTNLAGAYNEQFF
V gene: TRBV13; clone size: many; J gene: TRBJ2-7; D gene: NA; CDR3 DNA: TGTGCCAGCAGCTTCCCAGGGCGCGAGCAGTACTTC; CDR3 protein: CASSFPGREQYF
V gene: TRBV6-1; clone size: many; J gene: TRBJ2-1; D gene: NA; CDR3 DNA: TGTGCCAGCAGTGAGGTGAACTCATACAATGAGCAGTTCTTC; CDR3 protein: CASSEVNSYNEQFF
V gene: TRBV29-1; clone size: many; J gene: TRBJ2-1; D gene: NA; CDR3 DNA: TGCAGCGTTGGCTATTATTCTTACAATGAGCAGTTCTTC; CDR3 protein: CSVGYYSYNEQFF
V gene: TRBV7-6; clone size: many; J gene: TRBJ2-3; D gene: NA; CDR3 DNA: TGTGCCAGCAGCTTAGGGGCAAGCACAGATACGCAGTATTTT; CDR3 protein: CASSLGASTDTQYF
V gene: TRBV20-1; clone size: many; J gene: TRBJ2-3; D gene: TRBD2; CDR3 DNA: TGCAGTGCTAGCATAGCGGGCTCCACAGATACGCAGTATTTT; CDR3 protein: CSASIAGSTDTQYF
V gene: TRBV20-1; clone size: many; J gene: TRBJ2-2; D gene: TRBD1; CDR3 DNA: TGCAGTGCCTTGGACAGGGGCGAGCTGTTTTTT; CDR3 protein: CSALDRGELFF
V gene: TRBV9; clone size: many; J gene: TRBJ1-3; D gene: NA; CDR3 DNA: TGTGCCAGCAGCGTAGGTGCCGGCTCTGGAAACACCATATATTTT; CDR3 protein: CASSVGAGSGNTIYF
V gene: TRBV19; clone size: many; J gene: TRBJ2-3; D gene: NA; CDR3 DNA: TGTGCCAGTAGTATAGATAGCGGACCCAGCACAGATACGCAGTATTTT; CDR3 protein: CASSIDSGPSTDTQYF
V gene: TRBV7-9; clone size: few; J gene: TRBJ2-5; D gene: TRBD1; CDR3 DNA: TGTGCCAGCACCAGGGGGCAAGAGACCCAGTACTTC; CDR3 protein: CASTRGQETQYF
V gene: TRBV7-6; clone size: many; J gene: TRBJ2-1; D gene: TRBD2; CDR3 DNA: TGTGCCAGCAGCTTGGCGGGGGGCGCCAATGAGCAGTTCTTC; CDR3 protein: CASSLAGGANEQFF
V gene: TRBV13; clone size: many; J gene: TRBJ2-3; D gene: NA; CDR3 DNA: TGTGCCAGCAGCTTCGGGGGCCAGGGAGATACGCAGTATTTT; CDR3 protein: CASSFGGQGDTQYF
V gene: TRBV7-7; clone size: medium-sized; J gene: TRBJ2-1; D gene: NA; CDR3 DNA: TGTGCCAGCAGCTTAGAGGTAGGGCCCCCCTACAATGAGCAGTTCTTC; CDR3 protein: CASSLEVGPPYNEQFF
V gene: TRBV12-3/TRBV12-4; clone size: many; J gene: TRBJ1-1; D gene: TRBD1; CDR3 DNA: TGTGCCAGCACCCTGGGACAGACGAACACTGAAGCTTTCTTT; CDR3 protein: CASTLGQTNTEAFF
V gene: TRBV6-6; clone size: many; J gene: TRBJ2-1; D gene: NA; CDR3 DNA: TGTGCCAGCAGTTACTCGTCGGAGTTTCTGTTCTTC; CDR3 protein: CASSYSSEFLFF
V gene: TRBV5-8; clone size: many; J gene: TRBJ2-3; D gene: TRBD2; CDR3 DNA: TGTGCCAGCCTAGGCGGGGGGGGGCCTAGCACAGATACGCAGTATTTT; CDR3 protein: CASLGGGGPSTDTQYF
V gene: TRBV20-1; clone size: NA; J gene: TRBJ2-3; D gene: NA; CDR3 DNA: TGCAGTGCTGAGACTATAAGCAGGGCCACAGATACGCAGTATTTT; CDR3 protein: CSAETISRATDTQYF
V gene: TRBV4-3; clone size: medium-sized; J gene: TRBJ2-3; D gene: TRBD2; CDR3 DNA: TGCGCCAGCAGCCAAGGCACTAGCGGATACACAGATACGCAGTATTTT; CDR3 protein: CASSQGTSGYTDTQYF
V gene: TRBV2; clone size: medium-sized; J gene: TRBJ2-3; D gene: NA; CDR3 DNA: TGTGCCAGCAGTTCTGGACTCCCAACCACAGATACGCAGTATTTT; CDR3 protein: CASSSGLPTTDTQYF
V gene: TRBV12-3/TRBV12-4; clone size: many; J gene: TRBJ1-1; D gene: TRBD1; CDR3 DNA: TGTGCCAGCAAACTGACAGGGACAGTCACTGAAGCTTTCTTT; CDR3 protein: CASKLTGTVTEAFF
V gene: TRBV20-1; clone size: NA; J gene: TRBJ2-7; D gene: TRBD2; CDR3 DNA: TGCAGTGCTAGAGGCGGACTAGCGGTGTACGAGCAGTACTTC; CDR3 protein: CSARGGLAVYEQYF
V gene: TRBV7-2; clone size: many; J gene: TRBJ1-1; D gene: NA; CDR3 DNA: TGTGCCAGCAGCTTAGTGGCCAGGATGAACACTGAAGCTTTCTTT; CDR3 protein: CASSLVARMNTEAFF
V gene: TRBV7-9; clone size: many; J gene: TRBJ1-1; D gene: NA; CDR3 DNA: TGTGCCAGCAGCAAACCCGGGGGCGCTGAAGCTTTCTTT; CDR3 protein: CASSKPGGAEAFF
V gene: TRBV7-9; clone size: many; J gene: TRBJ1-1; D gene: NA; CDR3 DNA: TGTGCCAGCAGCTTAGGTCCGGTGAACACTGAAGCTTTCTTT; CDR3 protein: CASSLGPVNTEAFF
V gene: TRBV9; clone size: many; J gene: TRBJ1-1; D gene: NA; CDR3 DNA: TGTGCCAGCAGCGTTTGGGGTATGAACACTGAAGCTTTCTTT; CDR3 protein: CASSVWGMNTEAFF
V gene: TRBV12-3/TRBV12-4; clone size: NA; J gene: TRBJ2-3; D gene: TRBD2; CDR3 DNA: TGTGCCAGCACCGGACTAGCCTCAGATACGCAGTATTTT; CDR3 protein: CASTGLASDTQYF
V gene: TRBV16; clone size: few; J gene: TRBJ1-1; D gene: NA; CDR3 DNA: TGTGCCAGCAGCCAATCTCGGAACACTGAAGCTTTCTTT; CDR3 protein: CASSQSRNTEAFF
V gene: TRBV12-3/TRBV12-4; clone size: many; J gene: TRBJ1-5; D gene: NA; CDR3 DNA: TGTGCCAGCAGCTCGCCCCTAGGAAGGAGCCAGCCCCAGCATTTT; CDR3 protein: CASSSPLGRSQPQHF
V gene: TRBV7-2; clone size: many; J gene: TRBJ1-5; D gene: NA; CDR3 DNA: TGTGCCAGCAGCAGGGCGGCTAGCAATCAGCCCCAGCATTTT; CDR3 protein: CASSRAASNQPQHF